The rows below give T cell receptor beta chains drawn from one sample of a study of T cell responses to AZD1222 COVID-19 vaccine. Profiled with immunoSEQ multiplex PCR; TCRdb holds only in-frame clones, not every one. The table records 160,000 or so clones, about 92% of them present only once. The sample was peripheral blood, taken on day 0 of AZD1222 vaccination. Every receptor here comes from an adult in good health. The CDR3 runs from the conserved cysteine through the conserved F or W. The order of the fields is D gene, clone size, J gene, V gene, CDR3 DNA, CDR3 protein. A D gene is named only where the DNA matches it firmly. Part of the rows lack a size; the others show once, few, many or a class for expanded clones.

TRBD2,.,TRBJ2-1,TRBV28,TGTGCCAGCAGTTTAACTAGCGGGAGTGATGAGCAGTTCTTC,CASSLTSGSDEQFF
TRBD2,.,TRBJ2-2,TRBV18,TGTGCCAGCTCACGTTCTACAGGTCTAGCGGGAGTTGCCGGGGAGCTGTTTTTT,CASSRSTGLAGVAGELFF
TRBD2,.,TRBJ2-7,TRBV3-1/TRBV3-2,TGTGCCAGCAGCCAACTGGGGACTAGCGGTTACGAGCAGTACTTC,CASSQLGTSGYEQYF
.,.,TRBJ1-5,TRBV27,TGTGCCAGCAGTTTAGTAGGGGGAGGCAATCAGCCCCAGCATTTT,CASSLVGGGNQPQHF
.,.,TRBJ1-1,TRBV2,TGTGCCAGCAAGGGGGGTAAGGAAGCTTTCTTT,CASKGGKEAFF
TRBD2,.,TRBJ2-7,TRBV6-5,TGTGCCAGCTCCCGGGGACTAGCGGTTACCTACGAGCAGTACTTC,CASSRGLAVTYEQYF
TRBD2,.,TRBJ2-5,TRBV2,TGTGCCAGCAGTGGACCCGGTGGGGGGGTAGGGACCCAGTACTTC,CASSGPGGGVGTQYF
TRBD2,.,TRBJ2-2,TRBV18,TGTGCCAGCTCACCAGAGTCTCTAGCGGGAATCTCCGGGGAGCTGTTTTTT,CASSPESLAGISGELFF
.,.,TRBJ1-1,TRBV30,TGTGCCTGGAGGATAGGAAGGGGGGCTGAAGCTTTCTTT,CAWRIGRGAEAFF
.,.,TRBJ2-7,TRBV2,TGTGCCAGCAGTGAAACCCGGTCCTACGAGCAGTACTTC,CASSETRSYEQYF
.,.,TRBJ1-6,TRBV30,TGTGCCTGGAGTGTAGGGCAGCGGCTCTATAATTCACCCCTCCACTTT,CAWSVGQRLYNSPLHF
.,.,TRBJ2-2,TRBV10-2,TGCGCCAGCACCGACACCGGGGAGCTGTTTTTT,CASTDTGELFF
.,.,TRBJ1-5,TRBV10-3,TGTGCCATCAGTGAGTCGGGGAGGGGGGTGCAGCCCCAGCATTTT,CAISESGRGVQPQHF
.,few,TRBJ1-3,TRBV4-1,TGCGCCAGCAGCCAAGGACAGGGAAACACCATATATTTT,CASSQGQGNTIYF
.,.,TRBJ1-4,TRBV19,TGTGCCAGTAGTCCGGGGGACCGTGCGAATGAAAAACTGTTTTTT,CASSPGDRANEKLFF
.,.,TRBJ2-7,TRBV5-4,TGTGCCAGCAGCTTGCAACGCGGTTCCTCCTACGAGCAGTACTTC,CASSLQRGSSYEQYF
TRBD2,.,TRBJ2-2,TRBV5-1,TGCGCCAGCAGCGCCAGGACTAGCGGGAACACCGGGGAGCTGTTTTTT,CASSARTSGNTGELFF
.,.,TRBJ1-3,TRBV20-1,TGCAGTGCTGCGCAGGGAAACACCATATATTTT,CSAAQGNTIYF
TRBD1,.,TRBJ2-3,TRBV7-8,TGTGCCAGCAGCGAACCGGGCAGGGGGCAAGATACGCAGTATTTT,CASSEPGRGQDTQYF
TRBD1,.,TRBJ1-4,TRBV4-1,TGCGCCAGCTTCCCAGGGGGGGATGAAAAACTGTTTTTT,CASFPGGDEKLFF
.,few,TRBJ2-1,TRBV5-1,TGCGCCAGCAGCCCGGCGGGGGCCTCCTACAATGAGCAGTTCTTC,CASSPAGASYNEQFF
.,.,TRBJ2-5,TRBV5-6,TGTGCCAGCAGCCCGGGGGCAGCCAAAGAGACCCAGTACTTC,CASSPGAAKETQYF
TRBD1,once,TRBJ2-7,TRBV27,TGTGCCAGCAGTTTATGGGACAGCTACGAGCAGTACTTC,CASSLWDSYEQYF
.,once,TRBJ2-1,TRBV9,TGTGCCAGCTCGGTGATGAGCGTCTCCTACAATGAGCAGTTCTTC,CASSVMSVSYNEQFF
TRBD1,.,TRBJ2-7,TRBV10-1,TGCGCCAGCAGTGAGGGACCCCGGGACAGGGGCTACGAGCAGTACTTC,CASSEGPRDRGYEQYF
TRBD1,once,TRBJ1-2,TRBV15,TGTGCCACCAGCAGAGATCGCCCGACAGGGAACTATGGCTACACCTTC,CATSRDRPTGNYGYTF
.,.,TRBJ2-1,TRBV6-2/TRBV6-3,TGTGCCAGCAGTTACGGCCTTCGGGAGCAGTTCTTC,CASSYGLREQFF
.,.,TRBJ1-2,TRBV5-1,TGCGCCAGCAGCTTGGAGGTGAGACGGAACTATGGCTACACCTTC,CASSLEVRRNYGYTF
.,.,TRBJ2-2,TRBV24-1,TGTGCCACCAGTGACCAACCAGGGGTCCGGGGCACCGGGGAGCTGTTTTTT,CATSDQPGVRGTGELFF
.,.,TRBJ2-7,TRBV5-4,TGTGCCAGCAGCTCCTGGGGGGGCGGGAGTCTTACCGAGCAGTACTTC,CASSSWGGGSLTEQYF
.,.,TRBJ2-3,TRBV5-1,TGCGCCAGCAGCCCCGGAACCCTCGCAAGAACAGATACGCAGTATTTT,CASSPGTLARTDTQYF
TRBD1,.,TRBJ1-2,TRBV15,TGTGCCACCAGCAGAGATGGGGCGACAGGGGTCTATGGCTACACCTTC,CATSRDGATGVYGYTF
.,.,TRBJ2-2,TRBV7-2,TGTGCCAGCAGCTCTTGGGGGGGGCCCGGGGAGCTGTTTTTT,CASSSWGGPGELFF
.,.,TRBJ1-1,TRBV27,TGTGCCAGCAGTTGGGGCCAAGAGACTGAAGCTTTCTTT,CASSWGQETEAFF
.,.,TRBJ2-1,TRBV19,TGTGCCACCTTGCGCCGGTCAGGCTCCTACAATGAGCAGTTCTTC,CATLRRSGSYNEQFF
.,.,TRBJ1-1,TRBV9,TGTGCCAGCAGCTCCTGGGGCCTGGGCACTGAAGCTTTCTTT,CASSSWGLGTEAFF
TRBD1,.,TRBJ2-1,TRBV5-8,TGTGCCAGCAGCTCAGGACAGGGCCTTTACAATGAGCAGTTCTTC,CASSSGQGLYNEQFF
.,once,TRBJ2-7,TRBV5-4,TGTGCCAGCAGCGCGGCTAGCGCCTCCTACGAGCAGTACTTC,CASSAASASYEQYF
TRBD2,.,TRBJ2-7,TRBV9,TGTGCCAGCGGGACTAGCGGGAGACGAGAGCAGTACTTC,CASGTSGRREQYF
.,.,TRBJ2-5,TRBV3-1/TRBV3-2,TGTGCCAGCAACAGAGGTATACAAGAGACCCAGTACTTC,CASNRGIQETQYF
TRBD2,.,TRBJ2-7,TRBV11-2,TGTGCCAGCAGCTTAGAGTGGACTAGCTCGCGGGAGCAGTACTTC,CASSLEWTSSREQYF
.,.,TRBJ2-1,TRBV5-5,TGTGCCAGCAGCTTGGGCGCTAGCTCCTACAATGAGCAGTTCTTC,CASSLGASSYNEQFF
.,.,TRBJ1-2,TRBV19,TGTGCCAGTAGTGATAGGGGAGCTGGATACACCTTC,CASSDRGAGYTF
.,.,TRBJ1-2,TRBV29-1,TGCAGCACAGTGGGGTTTAACTATGGCTACACCTTC,CSTVGFNYGYTF
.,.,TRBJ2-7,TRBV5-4,TGTGCCAGCAGCCTCGGACAGCTGGGGACCTACGAGCAGTACTTC,CASSLGQLGTYEQYF
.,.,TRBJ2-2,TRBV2,TGTGCCAGCAGTACTCGCGCTAACACCGGGGAGCTGTTTTTT,CASSTRANTGELFF
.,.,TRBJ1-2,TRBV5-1,TGCGCCAGCAGCTTGTTGACACCTGACTATGGCTACACCTTC,CASSLLTPDYGYTF
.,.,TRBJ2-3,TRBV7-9,TGTGCCAGCAGCGGGACCCAAGGGACAGATACGCAGTATTTT,CASSGTQGTDTQYF
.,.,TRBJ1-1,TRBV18,TGTGCCAGCTCACCCACCCTGGGGGTTCAACCAACTGAAGCTTTCTTT,CASSPTLGVQPTEAFF
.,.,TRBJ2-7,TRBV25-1,TGTGCCAGCAGTGAACACAGAGGGATCTCCTACGAGCAGTACTTC,CASSEHRGISYEQYF
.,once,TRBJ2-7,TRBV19,TGTGCCAGTAGTATTAAGACGGGGAGCGAGCAGTACTTC,CASSIKTGSEQYF
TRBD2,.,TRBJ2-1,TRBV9,TGTGCCAGCAGCGGTGGACTAGCGGGATCTTCCCAGCAGTTCTTC,CASSGGLAGSSQQFF